This T cell receptor (beta chain) was recorded in a study of T cells in Graves' hyperthyroidism and ophthalmopathy (dated by TCRdb to about 2019). For the study in its entirety: Peripheral blood was collected at initial diagnosis, before any treatment. TCR V-J signatures able to tell the groups apart were searched for in a discovery cohort of some 100 patients, of whom around 43 had Graves' ophthalmopathy and roughly 59 had stable Graves' hyperthyroidism. An independent validation cohort of about 20 hyperthyroidism patients and approximately 17 patients who later progressed to ophthalmopathy tested prospective prediction of ophthalmopathy. The 90 to 100 discovery patients were randomly divided into training and test sets at a 7:3 ratio. Thyroid tissue and blood T-cell repertoires from more than 5 Graves' hyperthyroidism patients were also compared in the study. After sampling, hyperthyroidism patients received methimazole starting at 30 mg daily, and ophthalmopathy patients received high-dose intravenous methylprednisolone. According to the paper, TCR Vbeta CDR3 sequencing was carried out on 135 peripheral blood samples, which came from 40 to 45 ophthalmopathy, fewer than 80 hyperthyroidism and approximately 17 progressor patients.

The CDR3, from cysteine to phenylalanine, totals 12 residues. The kept DNA is CDR3 alone, 36 bases in frame from the first base. A patient counted as having stable Graves' hyperthyroidism if no progression to ophthalmopathy occurred over 18 months of follow-up. The hyperthyroidism patients were between 18 and 65 years old and newly diagnosed, with a disease duration of less than 2 months. Patients with uncontrolled infections, other autoimmune diseases, pregnancy or lactation were excluded. Diagnoses relied on clinical symptoms, serum thyroxine and TRAb, thyroid ultrasound and orbital computed tomography. PBMCs were isolated from 10 ml of fresh peripheral blood by Ficoll-Paque density gradient centrifugation. Total RNA was extracted using Trizol reagent, and RNA quality was assessed on an Agilent 2100 Bioanalyzer. Amplification of TCR beta CDR3 regions was carried out from RNA transcripts. The TCR CDR3 was subjected to a first round of RT-PCR using the HTBI primer set and the Qiagen OneStep RT-PCR kit. The libraries were constructed in a second round of multiplex PCR and then size-selected and purified. Sequencing of the libraries was done on an Illumina HiSeq2000 using paired-end 100 bp reads. The authors' pipeline ran thus. SOAPnuke was used to process the raw data, throwing out any read that contained adapters or uncalled bases, had a mean Phred below 15, or lacked an exact constant-primer or identifier match. High-quality paired reads were merged using COPE v1.2.5, and each unique nucleotide sequence was defined as a clonotype. MiTCR v1.1 was used to align clonotypes to the IMGT TRBV, TRBD and TRBJ reference segments. Analysis was restricted to V-J combinations with a frequency above 0.0001, which covered roughly 99% of repertoires. A TCS score was defined as the ratio of F50 (clonal expansion) to E x V (chaos), with BLOSUM62-based TCRdist applied between CDR3 peptides within each V-J. Welch's t-statistics and random forest reduced 450 to 600 V-J features to some 14, which were used in a naive Bayes classifier (R e1071). TCRdb reprocessed the public reads (quality trimming at Q25 with fastp, clone calling with MiXCR) and kept in-frame beta chains. Each CDR3 protein appears once, grouped with its most common genes and DNA. The V and J calls and clone size come from TCRdb's table, not from the authors' own analysis. This sample has about 710,000 distinct CDR3 sequences in its table, and roughly 17% of those were observed once. Of the sample, around 8% is held by the ten largest clones.

Here is what the overall study found, with its caveats: A model built on a 13 V-J signature distinguished ophthalmopathy from stable hyperthyroidism, reaching 85% to 90% sensitivity and under 84% specificity in cross-validation and 80%/75% in testing. In validation, the model predicted progression to ophthalmopathy with 65% to 71% sensitivity and 72% to 85% specificity, a median of 6.5 months before onset. No statistical method was used to set the sample size in advance, and investigators knew the group allocation. Blood samples also contained most of the expanded thyroid clonotypes (frequency above 0.001), which suggests that blood repertoires may reflect thyroid immune responses.

This clonotype appeared many times. Its antigen has not been determined. The junction does not match germline at one end; this may be a read error. Recombination joined TRBV12-3 or TRBV12-4 with TRBJ2-7, and perhaps TRBD2 as D gene, on 5 matching bases. The receptor was isolated from a young man with Graves' hyperthyroidism. The sequenced sample was blood. The DNA is TGTGCCAGCAGTCCCCGGGGTGGCGAGCAGTATTTC. This encodes CASSPRGGEQYF.